One and the same sample provided the 29 T cell receptor beta chains below, sequenced in a study of monozygotic twins with cystic fibrosis. Profiled with immunoSEQ multiplex PCR; TCRdb holds only in-frame clones, not every one. The top ten clones hold 9.3% of a sample with about 14,000 clones, 90% to 95% of them seen once. Sequenced material: blood. The receptors were gathered from a girl aged 2 to 9 with cystic fibrosis.

V and J are TRBV27 and TRBJ2-1; D unclear. V was cut by 3 bases and J by 13 bases, with 10 bases left in between. CDR1 MNHEY and CDR2 SMNVEV come from the germline V gene (reference sequence). This CDR3 spans 11 amino acids. The CDR3 sequence is CASSLKATQFF. Written as DNA, the CDR3 is TGTGCCAGCAGTTTGAAGGCTACCCAGTTCTTC.

The V call is TRBV29-1, the J call TRBJ2-5, with D possibly matching TRBD1 (6 bases). V lost 6 bases to trimming and J lost 5 bases, with 13 bases between them. The CDR3 consists of 12 residues. CDR1 and CDR2 from the germline V gene are SQVTM and ANQGSEA. In DNA, the CDR3 is TGCAGCGTCGCACAGGGAGCCGAGACCCAGTACTTC. The encoded protein is CSVAQGAETQYF.

J is TRBJ2-2 and V is TRBV6-5; either TRBD1 or TRBD2 may supply D (6 bases each). V was clipped by 2 bases and J by 2 bases, with 9 bases between them. This CDR3 comprises 15 residues. Germline CDR1 reads MNHEY; CDR2 reads SVGAGI. The DNA for the CDR3 is TGTGCCAGCAGTTACCTGGGGGGCAACACCGGGGAGCTGTTTTTT. This codes for CASSYLGGNTGELFF.

The genes are TRBV5-1 and TRBJ2-6, with no clear D. The V gene lost 2 bases and the J gene lost 0 bases, with 6 bases spanning the gap. CDR1 and CDR2 from the germline V gene are SGHRS and YFSETQ. The CDR3 covers 15 residues. Here the CDR3 reads CASSFISSGANVLTF. The CDR3 bases are TGCGCCAGCAGCTTCATTTCCTCTGGGGCCAACGTCCTGACTTTC.

The chain has TRBV29-1 and TRBJ2-3; D is unresolved. The germline CDR1 and CDR2 sequences are SQVTM and ANQGSEA. The CDR3 contains 14 residues. V dropped 4 bases and J dropped 0 bases, with 11 bases sitting between them. The CDR3 sequence: CSVGIAQSTDTQYF. The CDR3 DNA sequence: TGCAGCGTTGGAATCGCCCAGAGCACAGATACGCAGTATTTT.

The CDR3: CAISERIGGPETQYF. The CDR3 DNA reads as TGTGCCATCAGTGAGCGTATAGGGGGGCCGGAGACCCAGTACTTC. This rearrangement joins TRBV10-3 to TRBJ2-5; D tentatively reads TRBD1 or TRBD2 (6 bases each). The CDR3 has 15 amino acids. Germline V gene data show CDR1 as ENHRY and CDR2 as SYGVKD. V shed 2 bases and J shed 5 bases, with 15 bases lying between them.

V is TRBV10-2 and J is TRBJ2-3; maybe TRBD2 (5 bases). CDR1 is WSHSY and CDR2 is SAAADI in the germline V gene. The CDR3 totals 17 residues. V shed 3 bases and J shed 2 bases, with 18 bases lying between them. The CDR3 region has the DNA TGCGCCAGCAGTGACCCCCCTCGGCGGGCCTCCACAGATACGCAGTATTTT. It is translated as CASSDPPRRASTDTQYF.

This sequence joins TRBV9 and TRBJ2-1; a possible D gene is TRBD1 (5 bases). The CDR3 length is 12 residues. V was clipped by 5 bases and J by 6 bases, with 9 bases between them. The germline V gene has CDR1 SGDLS and CDR2 YYNGEE. The CDR3: CASRSDSNEQFF. The CDR3 nucleotides are TGTGCCAGCAGATCTGACAGCAATGAGCAGTTCTTC.

The V and J genes are TRBV7-2 and TRBJ1-1, with 7 bases lining up with TRBD1. Germline V gene lookup returns CDR1 SGHTA and CDR2 FQGNSA. CDR3 length: 15 amino acids. After removal of 5 bases from V and 3 bases from J, the junction contained 9 bases not matched to a gene. CDR3 region: CASSHQGGLDTEAFF. Here the CDR3 DNA reads TGTGCCAGCAGCCATCAGGGGGGGCTCGACACTGAAGCTTTCTTT.

The rearrangement uses TRBV14 and TRBJ2-5; 10 bases map to TRBD2. The V and J ends lost 0 bases and 6 bases, in that order; junction bases with no gene match: 7. Per germline, CDR1 SGHDN and CDR2 FVKESK. This CDR3 spans 16 amino acids. The CDR3 nucleotides read TGTGCCAGCAGCCAAGATCTAGCGGGAGCCCGACAGACCCAGTACTTC. Protein product: CASSQDLAGARQTQYF.

The chain employs TRBV25-1 and TRBJ1-5; D is ambiguous. The CDR3 consists of 13 residues. Per the germline V gene, CDR1 is MGHDK and CDR2 is SYGVNS. Deletions cut 3 bases from V and 6 bases from J, with 9 bases between. As DNA, the CDR3 is TGTGCCAGCAGTGAGGTTGGGTCTCAGCCCCAGCATTTT. Its protein product is CASSEVGSQPQHF.

This clone was counted once. DNA of the CDR3: TGTGCCAGCCGGGAAGAGGGGGCGCTTACTGAAAAACTGTTTTTT. Translating gives CASREEGALTEKLFF. The V call is TRBV27, the J call TRBJ1-4, with 7 bases that match TRBD1. Germline V gives CDR1 MNHEY, CDR2 SMNVEV (reference sequence). V lost 8 bases and J lost 7; bases outside the gene matches: 13. The CDR3 runs to 15 residues.

The V and J genes are TRBV7-8 and TRBJ2-1, with TRBD2 as a possible D gene (6 bases). This CDR3 is built from 16 residues. Per the germline V gene, CDR1 is SGHVS and CDR2 is FQNEAQ. Trimming removed 4 bases at V and 6 bases at J, with 19 bases between. CDR3 loop: CASSSRGLASGNEQFF. Here the CDR3 DNA reads TGTGCCAGCAGCTCCCGCGGGCTAGCGTCTGGCAATGAGCAGTTCTTC.

The rearrangement links TRBV2 to TRBJ1-1; D may be TRBD1 (5 bases). The ends were cut back, 7 bases at V and 4 bases at J, with 16 bases in the middle. The CDR3 is 14 residues long. CDR1 and CDR2 from the germline V gene are SNHLY and FYNNEI. The CDR3, as DNA: TGTGCCAGCACCACTATAGGGGAGGGCACTGAAGCTTTCTTT. It codes for CASTTIGEGTEAFF. Complete variable domain (other parts from reference TRBV2 and TRBJ1-1): EPEVTQTPSHQVTQMGQEVILRCVPISNHLYFYWYRQILGQKVEFLVSFYNNEISEKSEIFDDQFSVERPDGSNFTLKIRSTKLEDSAMYFCASTTIGEGTEAFFGQGTRLTVV.

This clone appeared a single time. The CDR3 is CSASPGASTDTQYF. CDR3 coding DNA: TGCAGCGCCTCCCCCGGCGCCTCCACAGATACGCAGTATTTT. The J gene is TRBJ2-3, the V gene TRBV29-1, with no clear D. From germline, CDR1 is SQVTM and CDR2 ANQGSEA. V was trimmed by 7 bases and J by 2 bases, leaving 16 bases between them. The length of the CDR3 is 14 residues.

The J gene is TRBJ1-4, the V gene TRBV7-9; D is perhaps TRBD1 (5 bases). CDR3 size: 14 residues. Germline V gives CDR1 SEHNR, CDR2 FQNEAQ (reference sequence). Trimming stripped 5 bases from V and 6 bases from J, with 13 bases between. The CDR3 protein is CASSQDIEYEKLFF. The CDR3, as DNA: TGTGCCAGCAGCCAGGACATCGAATATGAAAAACTGTTTTTT. The variable domain in full, with the rest retrieved from reference TRBV7-9 and TRBJ1-4, is DTGVSQNPRHKITKRGQNVTFRCDPISEHNRLYWYRQTLGQGPEFLTYFQNEAQLEKSRLLSDRFSAERPKGSFSTLEIQRTEQGDSAMYLCASSQDIEYEKLFFGSGTQLSVL.

The chain uses TRBV28 and TRBJ2-7; D is unclear. The CDR3 has 13 amino acids. Looked up from germline, CDR1 is MDHEN and CDR2 is SYDVKM. Trimming cost V 2 bases and J 2 bases, with 7 bases left between them. This CDR3 is CASSLRLPYEQYF. CDR3 bases: TGTGCCAGCAGTTTACGGTTACCCTACGAGCAGTACTTC.

The chain recombines TRBV7-8 with TRBJ2-2; D perhaps matches TRBD2 (6 bases). V was pared by 1 base and J by 2 bases, with 11 bases between. Germline V gene lookup returns CDR1 SGHVS and CDR2 FQNEAQ. The length of the CDR3 is 16 residues. CDR3 sequence reads: CASSLVGRPNTGELFF. The CDR3 region has the DNA TGTGCCAGCAGCTTAGTTGGGAGGCCTAACACCGGGGAGCTGTTTTTT.

This clone showed up just a few times. The chain uses TRBV7-2 and TRBJ1-2; a possible D gene is TRBD1 (5 bases). CDR1 and CDR2 (germline): SGHTA, FQGNSA. Trimming took off 3 bases at V and 6 bases at J, with 17 bases between the two ends. CDR3 size: 15 residues. The DNA of the CDR3 is TGTGCCAGCAGCTTGGGGCAACGGCGGGTCGATGGCTACACCTTC. Protein sequence: CASSLGQRRVDGYTF.

This chain uses TRBV12-5 with TRBJ1-4; 9 bases map to TRBD1. Germline V gene lookup returns CDR1 LGHNT and CDR2 FRNRAP. With 7 bases clipped from V and 6 bases from J, the junction kept 12 bases outside the gene matches. This CDR3 spans 16 amino acids. The CDR3 loop reads CASVKGTGGEDEKLFF. DNA for the CDR3: TGTGCTAGTGTCAAGGGAACAGGGGGCGAAGATGAAAAACTGTTTTTT.

J is TRBJ2-7 and V is TRBV28; 8 nucleotides agree with TRBD1. This CDR3 contains 13 residues. Germline CDR1 reads MDHEN; CDR2 reads SYDVKM. V was pared by 8 bases and J by 0 bases, with 3 bases of the junction left unmatched. CDR3 residues: CASSTGVSYEQYF. The DNA of the CDR3 is TGTGCCAGCTCGACAGGGGTCTCCTACGAGCAGTACTTC.

The rearrangement joins TRBV14 to TRBJ2-6, with D tentatively TRBD1 or TRBD2 (5 bases each). CDR3 length: 16 residues. Germline values: CDR1 SGHDN, CDR2 FVKESK. The V and J ends lost 7 bases and 1 base respectively, with 14 bases between them. The CDR3 protein is CASKWGFVSGANVLTF. The DNA for the CDR3 is TGTGCCAGCAAATGGGGGTTCGTTTCTGGGGCCAACGTCCTGACTTTC.

This chain joins TRBV27 and TRBJ2-7, with D possibly matching TRBD1 (6 bases). V lost 5 bases to trimming and J lost 0 bases, with 17 bases between them. Per germline, CDR1 MNHEY and CDR2 SMNVEV (reference sequence). The CDR3 is made up of 16 amino acids. CDR3 in amino acids: CASSPLPTGRSYEQYF. The DNA for the CDR3 is TGTGCCAGCAGTCCCCTTCCGACAGGCCGCTCCTACGAGCAGTACTTC.

The chain joins TRBV5-8 to TRBJ2-1, with no clear D. The CDR3 has 15 residues. CDR1 and CDR2 from the germline V gene are SGHTS and YDEGEE. Trimming stripped 6 bases from V and 2 bases from J, with 15 bases between. Written as DNA, the CDR3 is TGTGCCAGCAAGCTTATACAGTCCCCCTACAATGAGCAGTTCTTC. Translated: CASKLIQSPYNEQFF.

The chain recombines TRBV27 with TRBJ2-7; a weak D match, TRBD2 (6 bases). V was trimmed by 8 bases and J by 2 bases, leaving 16 bases between them. CDR1 is MNHEY, CDR2 SMNVEV, per germline (reference sequence). There are 14 residues in the CDR3. CDR3 sequence (DNA): TGTGCCAGCGGCCTTGGAGGGAGCCCCTACGAGCAGTACTTC. This sequence encodes CASGLGGSPYEQYF.

The rearrangement joins TRBV28 to TRBJ2-7; 7 nucleotides agree with TRBD2. Germline V gene data show CDR1 as MDHEN and CDR2 as SYDVKM. CDR3 length equals 13 residues. The CDR3 nucleotides are TGTGCGGGCGGGAGAGCCGGGGGGTACGAGCAGTACTTC. This translates into CAGGRAGGYEQYF.

V gene TRBV19 combines with J gene TRBJ1-1; D might be TRBD1 (6 bases). CDR3 length: 15 amino acids. V was trimmed by 5 bases and J by 4 bases, leaving 17 bases between them. The V gene's germline CDR1 is LNHDA and CDR2 SQIVND (reference sequence). The CDR3: CASSFRQATGTEAFF. The CDR3 DNA sequence: TGTGCCAGTAGTTTTCGACAGGCGACGGGCACTGAAGCTTTCTTT.

V gene TRBV21-1 combines with J gene TRBJ1-1. TRBV21-1 is described as a pseudogene. This CDR3 is 13 amino acids long. The CDR3 DNA sequence: TGTGCCAGCAGCAACGGGGTAAACACTGAAGCTTTCTTT. Translation: CASSNGVNTEAFF.

V gene TRBV27 combines with J gene TRBJ2-3; D is undetermined. This CDR3 has 16 amino acids. CDR1 is MNHEY and CDR2 is SMNVEV in the germline V gene (reference sequence). With 4 bases removed from V and 2 bases from J, the gap between germline ends came to 16 bases. CDR3 nucleotides: TGTGCCAGCAGTTCCGCCCCCAGGCGCCTCACAGATACGCAGTATTTT. Its translation is CASSSAPRRLTDTQYF.